A single TCR beta chain is shown here with its context. No antigen is known for it. The data are from a study of T cells after yellow fever vaccination. TCRdb reprocessed the 5' RACE reads via MiXCR and lists one record per CDR3 protein. The profile covers some 320,000 distinct CDR3 sequences, with around 8.6% appearing a single time and about 3.7% taken by the ten largest. Looked up from germline, CDR1 is MNHEY and CDR2 is SVGAGI. The CDR3 consists of 15 residues. V was clipped by 1 base and J by 3 bases, with 12 bases between them. General observations from the study: Abundant clonotypes from the bulk population could contaminate FACS-sorted repertoires.

The receptor was isolated from a man aged 18 to 35 who received the YFV17D yellow fever vaccine. The chain couples TRBV6-5 to TRBJ1-1; no definite D call. Sequenced material: CD4+ T cells sorted from PBMCs, taken 5 days after the yellow fever booster vaccination. The CDR3 DNA is TGTGCCAGCAGTTACTTGAGAAGGCAGGACACTGAAGCTTTCTTT. Translation gives CASSYLRRQDTEAFF.